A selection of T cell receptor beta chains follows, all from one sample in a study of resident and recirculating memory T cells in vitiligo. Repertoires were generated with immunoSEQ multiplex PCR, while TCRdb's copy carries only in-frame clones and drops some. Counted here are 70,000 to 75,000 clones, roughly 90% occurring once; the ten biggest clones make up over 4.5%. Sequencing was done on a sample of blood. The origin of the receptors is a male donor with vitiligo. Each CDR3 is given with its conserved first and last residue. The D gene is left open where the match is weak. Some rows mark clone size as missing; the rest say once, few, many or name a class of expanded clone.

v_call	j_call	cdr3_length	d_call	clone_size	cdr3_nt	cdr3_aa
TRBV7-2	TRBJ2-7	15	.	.	TGTGCCAGCAGCTTACAGGGGCTATTCAGTGACGAGCAGTACTTC	CASSLQGLFSDEQYF
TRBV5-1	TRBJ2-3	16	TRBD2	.	TGCGCCAGCAGCTTGGGCCTAGCGGGGGGCACAGATACGCAGTATTTT	CASSLGLAGGTDTQYF
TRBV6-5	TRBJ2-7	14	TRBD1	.	TGTGCCAGCAGCCCGGACAGGGGGCGATACGAGCAGTACTTC	CASSPDRGRYEQYF
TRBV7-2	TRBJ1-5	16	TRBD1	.	TGTGCCAGCAGCTCGACAGGGAACGGAATCAATCAGCCCCAGCATTTT	CASSSTGNGINQPQHF
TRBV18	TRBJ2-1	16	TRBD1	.	TGTGCCAGCTCACCACCATCAGGGGGATACTACAATGAGCAGTTCTTC	CASSPPSGGYYNEQFF
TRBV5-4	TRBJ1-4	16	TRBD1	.	TGTGCCAGCAGCTTGGCGAGGACAGGGCAAAATGAAAAACTGTTTTTT	CASSLARTGQNEKLFF
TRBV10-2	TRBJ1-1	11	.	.	TGCGCCAGCGGGGCGTGGACTGAAGCTTTCTTT	CASGAWTEAFF
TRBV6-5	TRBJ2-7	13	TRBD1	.	TGTGCCAGCAGCCGGACAGGCCGGTTCGAGCAGTACTTC	CASSRTGRFEQYF
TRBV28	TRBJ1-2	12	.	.	TGTGCCGCTAGGCAGGGAGGGTATGGCTACACCTTC	CAARQGGYGYTF
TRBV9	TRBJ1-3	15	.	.	TGTGCCAGCAGCGTAGGATCCGAGAGCAGAAACACCATATATTTT	CASSVGSESRNTIYF
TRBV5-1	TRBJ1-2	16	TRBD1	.	TGCGCCAGCGCAATATTGGGTACAGGGGACTCCTATGGCTACACCTTC	CASAILGTGDSYGYTF
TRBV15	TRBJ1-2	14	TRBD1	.	TGTGCCACCAGCAGAGGACAGGGGGAGCCTGGCTACACCTTC	CATSRGQGEPGYTF
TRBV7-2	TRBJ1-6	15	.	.	TGTGCCAGCAGCGACGACCAGGGTAGGAATTCACCCCTCCACTTT	CASSDDQGRNSPLHF
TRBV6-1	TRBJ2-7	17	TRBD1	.	TGTGCCAGCAGTGAATCATGGCCAGGGGGAACCGACTACGAGCAGTACTTC	CASSESWPGGTDYEQYF
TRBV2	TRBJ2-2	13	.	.	TGTGCCAGCACAGGGGTGAACACCGGGGAGCTGTTTTTT	CASTGVNTGELFF
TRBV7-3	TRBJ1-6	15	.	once	TGTGCCAGCAGCTTAGTGGCCGGGTATAATTCACCCCTCCACTTT	CASSLVAGYNSPLHF
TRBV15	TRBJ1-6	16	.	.	TGTGCCACCAGCGCACCACAAACAAATCTGCCTTCACCCCTCCACTTT	CATSAPQTNLPSPLHF
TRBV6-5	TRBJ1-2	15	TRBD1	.	TGTGCCAGCAGGAACGACAGGGGAACTTACTATGGCTACACCTTC	CASRNDRGTYYGYTF
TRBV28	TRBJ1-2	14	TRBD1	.	TGTGCCAGCAGTTTTGAACAGGGGGTAGGTGGCTACACCTTC	CASSFEQGVGGYTF
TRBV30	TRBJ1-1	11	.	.	TGTGCCAGCAGGGAGAACACTGAAGCTTTCTTT	CASRENTEAFF
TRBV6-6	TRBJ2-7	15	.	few	TGTGCCAGCAGCACGTTGGTGGGAGGCACCTACGAGCAGTACTTC	CASSTLVGGTYEQYF
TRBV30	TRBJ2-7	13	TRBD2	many	TGTGCCTGGGGACTAGCGGGGGGCCACGAGCAGTACTTC	CAWGLAGGHEQYF
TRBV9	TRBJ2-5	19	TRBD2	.	TGTGCCAGCAGCGTAGCTGTACTAGCGGGGGGCGATATGGAGGAGACCCAGTACTTC	CASSVAVLAGGDMEETQYF
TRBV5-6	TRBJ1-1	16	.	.	TGTGCCAGCAGCTGGGGCGGGAGGGCCAAGGGAATTGAGGCTTTCTTT	CASSWGGRAKGIEAFF
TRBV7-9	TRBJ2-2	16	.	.	TGTGCCAGCAGCTCCCCGCCGGGGGACTTACGCGGGGAGCTGTTTTTT	CASSSPPGDLRGELFF
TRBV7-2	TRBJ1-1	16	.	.	TGTGCCAGCAGCTTAGCGGGGGGGGGTGCGGGCACTGAAGCTTTCTTT	CASSLAGGGAGTEAFF
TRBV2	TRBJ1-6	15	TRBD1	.	TGTGCCAGCAGTCCTAGGGACAGAACTAATTCACCCCTCCACTTT	CASSPRDRTNSPLHF
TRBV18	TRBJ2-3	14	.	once	TGTGCCAGCTCACCACGTACAGCTCCAGATACGCAGTATTTT	CASSPRTAPDTQYF
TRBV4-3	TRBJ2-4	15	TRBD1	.	TGCGCCAGCAGCCAAGGGACAGGGATGTTCGCCATTCAGTACTTC	CASSQGTGMFAIQYF
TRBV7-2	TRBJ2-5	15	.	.	TGTGCCAGCAGCTTACTCCTAGCCGGGGGAGAGACCCAGTACTTC	CASSLLLAGGETQYF